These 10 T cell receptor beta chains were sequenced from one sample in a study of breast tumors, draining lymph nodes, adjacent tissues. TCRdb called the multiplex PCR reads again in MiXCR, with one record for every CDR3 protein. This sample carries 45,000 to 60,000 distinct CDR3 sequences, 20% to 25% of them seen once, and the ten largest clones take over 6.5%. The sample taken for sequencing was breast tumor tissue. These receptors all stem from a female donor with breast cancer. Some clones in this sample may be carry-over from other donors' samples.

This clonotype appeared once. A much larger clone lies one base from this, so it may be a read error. CDR3 DNA: TGTGCCAGTAGACAACAGGGTTCTAGTGAAAAACTGTTTTTT. It translates to CASRQQGSSEKLFF. V gene TRBV19 combines with J gene TRBJ1-4; possible D gene TRBD1, 6 bases. V was clipped by 6 bases and J by 7 bases, with 15 bases between them. The CDR3 runs 14 residues. Germline V gives CDR1 LNHDA, CDR2 SQIVND (reference sequence).

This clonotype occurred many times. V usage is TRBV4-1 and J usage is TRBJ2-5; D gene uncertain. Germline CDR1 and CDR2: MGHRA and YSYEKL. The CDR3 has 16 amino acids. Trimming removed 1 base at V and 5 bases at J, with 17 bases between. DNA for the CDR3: TGCGCCAGCAGCCAAGGACTGGATCCCGCAATGGAGACCCAGTACTTC. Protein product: CASSQGLDPAMETQYF.

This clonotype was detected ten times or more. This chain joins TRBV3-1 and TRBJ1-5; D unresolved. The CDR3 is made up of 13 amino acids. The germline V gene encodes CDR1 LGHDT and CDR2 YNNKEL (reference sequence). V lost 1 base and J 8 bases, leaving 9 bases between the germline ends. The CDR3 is CASSQGPVEPQHF. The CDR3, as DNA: TGTGCCAGCAGCCAAGGGCCAGTGGAGCCCCAGCATTTT. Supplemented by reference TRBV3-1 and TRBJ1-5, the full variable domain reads DTAVSQTPKYLVTQMGNDKSIKCEQNLGHDTMYWYKQDSKKFLKIMFSYNNKELIINETVPNRFSPKSPDKAHLNLHINSLELGDSAVYFCASSQGPVEPQHFGDGTRLSIL.

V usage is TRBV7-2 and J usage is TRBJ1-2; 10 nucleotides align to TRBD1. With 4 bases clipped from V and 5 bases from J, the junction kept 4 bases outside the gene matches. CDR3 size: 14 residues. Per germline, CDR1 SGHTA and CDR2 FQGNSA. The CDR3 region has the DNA TGTGCCAGCAGCTCCCGGACAGGGGGTTATGGCTACACCTTC. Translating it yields CASSSRTGGYGYTF.

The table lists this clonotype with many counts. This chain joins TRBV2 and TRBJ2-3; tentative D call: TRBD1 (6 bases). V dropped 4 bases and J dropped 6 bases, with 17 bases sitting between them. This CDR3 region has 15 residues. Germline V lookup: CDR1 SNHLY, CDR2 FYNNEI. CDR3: CASSGTVATRDTQYF. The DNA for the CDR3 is TGTGCCAGCAGTGGGACAGTCGCGACAAGGGATACGCAGTATTTT.

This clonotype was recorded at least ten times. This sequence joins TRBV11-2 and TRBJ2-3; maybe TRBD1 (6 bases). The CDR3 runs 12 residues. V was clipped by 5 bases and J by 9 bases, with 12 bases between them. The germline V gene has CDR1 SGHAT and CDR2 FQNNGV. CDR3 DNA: TGTGCCAGCAGCCCCTTGAGGGGGACGCAGTATTTT. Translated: CASSPLRGTQYF.

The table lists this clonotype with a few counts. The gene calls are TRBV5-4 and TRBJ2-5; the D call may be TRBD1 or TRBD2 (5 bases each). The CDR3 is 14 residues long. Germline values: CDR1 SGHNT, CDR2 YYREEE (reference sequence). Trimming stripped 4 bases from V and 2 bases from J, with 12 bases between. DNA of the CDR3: TGTGCCAGCAGCCGGGACCTGGCGCAAGAGACCCAGTACTTC. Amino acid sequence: CASSRDLAQETQYF. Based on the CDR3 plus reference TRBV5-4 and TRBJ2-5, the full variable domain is ETGVTQSPTHLIKTRGQQVTLRCSSQSGHNTVSWYQQALGQGPQFIFQYYREEENGRGNFPPRFSGLQFPNYSSELNVNALELDDSALYLCASSRDLAQETQYFGPGTRLLVL.

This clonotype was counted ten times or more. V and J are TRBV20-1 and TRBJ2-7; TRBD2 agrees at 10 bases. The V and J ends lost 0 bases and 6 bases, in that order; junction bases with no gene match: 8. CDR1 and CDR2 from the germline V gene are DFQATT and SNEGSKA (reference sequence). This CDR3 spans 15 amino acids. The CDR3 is CSARDRAGGSFEQYF. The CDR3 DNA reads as TGCAGTGCTAGAGATAGAGCGGGGGGGTCGTTCGAGCAGTACTTC.

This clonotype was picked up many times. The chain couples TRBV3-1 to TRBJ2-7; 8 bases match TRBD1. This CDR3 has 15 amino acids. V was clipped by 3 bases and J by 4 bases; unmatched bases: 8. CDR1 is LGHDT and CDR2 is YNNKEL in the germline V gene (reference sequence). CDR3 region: CASSHVGQGLYEQYF. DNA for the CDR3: TGTGCCAGCAGCCACGTCGGACAGGGATTGTACGAGCAGTACTTC.

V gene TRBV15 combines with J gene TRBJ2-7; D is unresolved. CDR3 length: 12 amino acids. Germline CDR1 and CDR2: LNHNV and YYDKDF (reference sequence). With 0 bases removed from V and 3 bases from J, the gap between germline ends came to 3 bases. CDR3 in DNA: TGTGCCACCAGCAGAGAGTACTACGAGCAGTACTTC. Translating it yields CATSREYYEQYF.